A single sample gave rise to the 12 T cell receptor beta chains below, sequenced in a study of blood T cell repertoires in COVID-19. Assay: immunoSEQ multiplex PCR; the TCRdb copy retains only in-frame clones and omits some. The sample shows about 140,000 clones, about 88% of them seen only once. Source material: peripheral blood. The source is a human donor with COVID-19, enrolled during active disease. The donor label of this sample is uncertain.

The CDR3 sequence: CASSLEDRAGQETQYF. In nucleotides, the CDR3 is TGCGCCAGCAGCTTGGAGGACAGGGCTGGGCAAGAGACCCAGTACTTC. The chain uses TRBV5-1 and TRBJ2-5, with 8 positions matching TRBD1. The CDR3 is 16 residues long. J gave up 2 bases and V 0 bases, and 6 bases lay outside the gene matches. CDR1 is SGHRS, CDR2 YFSETQ, per germline.

The genes are TRBV4-2 and TRBJ1-2; weak D call: TRBD1 (6 bases). The CDR3 loop spans 15 amino acids. Deletions cut 1 base from V and 4 bases from J, with 13 bases between. CDR1 LGHNA and CDR2 YNFKEQ come from the germline V gene. CDR3 sequence (DNA): TGTGCCAGCAGCCAAGGACTACAGGGAGCCTATGGCTACACCTTC. As protein: CASSQGLQGAYGYTF.

The chain links TRBV19 to TRBJ1-2; D possibly corresponds to TRBD1 (6 bases). From germline, CDR1 is LNHDA and CDR2 SQIVND (reference sequence). V lost 1 base, J lost 4 bases, and 7 bases lay in between. CDR3 size: 13 residues. The CDR3 region is CASSIGQAYGYTF. CDR3 DNA: TGTGCCAGTAGTATAGGACAGGCCTATGGCTACACCTTC.

The chain carries TRBV13 and TRBJ1-5, with D possibly TRBD1 on 6 matching bases. V was shortened by 5 bases and J by 3 bases, with 11 bases between the two germline ends. CDR3 length: 14 residues. Germline assignment: CDR1 PRHDT and CDR2 FYEKMQ (reference sequence). CDR3 sequence reads: CASSAGGPNQPQHF. CDR3 DNA sequence: TGTGCCAGCAGCGCGGGGGGCCCCAATCAGCCCCAGCATTTT.

The chain is built from TRBV5-8 and TRBJ1-2; the D gene is possibly TRBD1 (5 bases). Trimming cost V 0 bases and J 8 bases, with 17 bases left between them. The CDR3 totals 15 residues. Per germline, CDR1 SGHTS and CDR2 YDEGEE. The CDR3 here is CASSLDGRVFRGYTF. The DNA of the CDR3 is TGTGCCAGCAGCTTGGACGGCAGGGTGTTTCGAGGCTACACCTTC.

The chain recombines TRBV7-3 with TRBJ1-3; 7 nucleotides match TRBD1. The ends lost 5 bases at V and 2 bases at J; junction bases unmatched: 6. The CDR3 extends over 15 amino acids. Germline CDR1 SGHTA, CDR2 FQGTGA. CDR3 sequence reads: CASSLAGTAGNTIYF. DNA of the CDR3: TGTGCCAGCAGCCTCGCCGGGACAGCTGGAAACACCATATATTTT.

The CDR3 reads CASSPGVDYNEQFF. The CDR3 DNA is TGCGCCAGCAGCCCGGGAGTCGATTACAATGAGCAGTTCTTC. V usage is TRBV5-1 and J usage is TRBJ2-1, with a tentative D call TRBD2 (6 bases). Per germline, CDR1 SGHRS and CDR2 YFSETQ. V lost 4 bases and J 4 bases, leaving 12 bases between the germline ends. This CDR3 is built from 14 residues.

This chain links TRBV7-2 with TRBJ1-2; possible D gene TRBD1, 6 bases. The CDR3 length is 13 residues. CDR1 and CDR2 (germline): SGHTA, FQGNSA. The V end was cut by 7 bases, the J end by 8 bases, with 17 bases between. CDR3 region: CASNSGQLGGYTF. CDR3 bases: TGTGCCAGCAACTCCGGACAGCTTGGGGGCTACACCTTC.

The rearrangement joins TRBV6-5 to TRBJ1-5, with TRBD1 identical over 7 bases. Germline V gene data show CDR1 as MNHEY and CDR2 as SVGAGI. The V gene end was trimmed by 6 bases and the J gene end by 0 bases; junction bases not matched to a gene: 5. This CDR3 is 15 amino acids long. Written as DNA, the CDR3 is TGTGCCAGCAGCCACACAGGGGCTAGCAATCAGCCCCAGCATTTT. This gives the protein CASSHTGASNQPQHF.

CDR3 in amino acids: CASSQDHQRVTAEAFF. In nucleotides, the CDR3 is TGCGCCAGCAGCCAAGATCACCAGAGGGTGACGGCTGAAGCTTTCTTT. This rearrangement joins TRBV4-1 to TRBJ1-1; D ambiguous. CDR1 is MGHRA and CDR2 is YSYEKL in the germline V gene. V lost 0 bases, J lost 6 bases, and 17 bases lay in between. CDR3 size: 16 residues.

V is TRBV3-1 (or the pseudogene TRBV3-2) and J is TRBJ2-5, with 12 bases fitting TRBD2. The CDR3 extends over 17 amino acids. CDR1 LGHDT and CDR2 YNNKEL come from the germline V gene (reference sequence). The J segment lost 6 bases and the V segment lost 1 base, leaving 9 bases of the junction unmatched. This CDR3 reads CASSQGLASGGGKTQYF. In DNA, the CDR3 is TGTGCCAGCAGCCAAGGACTGGCTAGCGGGGGGGGAAAGACCCAGTACTTC.

J is TRBJ2-4 and V is TRBV5-1; TRBD2 aligns across 7 bases. CDR3 length: 17 residues. Germline V CDR1 and CDR2: SGHRS, YFSETQ. Trimming cost V 1 base and J 3 bases; bases outside gene matches: 10. CDR3 bases: TGCGCCAGCAGCTTGCGGGCGGGGGAGCCCGTCAAAAACATTCAGTACTTC. It specifies CASSLRAGEPVKNIQYF.